A selection of T cell receptor beta chains follows, all from one sample in a study of cytomegalovirus exposure and HLA in healthy donors. Generated by immunoSEQ multiplex PCR, the TCRdb table keeps only in-frame clones and is missing some. The data contain under 150,000 clones, around two thirds of them singletons. Sequenced: PBMCs. The receptor source for this set is a human donor in good health. Each CDR3 is given with its conserved first and last residue. Each record gives: V gene, clone size, D gene, J gene, CDR3 protein, CDR3 DNA. A D gene is named only where the DNA matches it firmly. Only part of the rows carry a size: once, few, many, or a class if the clone is expanded.

>TRBV19|NA|TRBD1|TRBJ1-5
CASSIEQGARNQPQHF
TGTGCCAGTAGTATCGAACAGGGGGCTCGTAATCAGCCCCAGCATTTT
>TRBV11-3|NA|NA|TRBJ1-4
CASSKGQGNEKLFF
TGTGCCAGCAGCAAGGGGCAGGGTAATGAAAAACTGTTTTTT
>TRBV6-5|few|TRBD1|TRBJ2-5
CASSYYQGARETQYF
TGTGCCAGCAGTTACTACCAGGGGGCTCGGGAGACCCAGTACTTC
>TRBV4-1|NA|NA|TRBJ1-4
CASSFMMRVGNEKLFF
TGCGCCAGCAGCTTCATGATGAGGGTCGGTAATGAAAAACTGTTTTTT
>TRBV4-1|NA|TRBD1|TRBJ2-7
CASSQHRGSYEQYF
TGCGCCAGCAGCCAGCACAGGGGTTCCTACGAGCAGTACTTC
>TRBV2|few|TRBD2|TRBJ2-5
CASKGGGAGETQYF
TGTGCCAGCAAAGGCGGGGGGGCCGGTGAGACCCAGTACTTC
>TRBV7-8|few|NA|TRBJ1-6
CASSLRTVNNSPLHF
TGTGCCAGCAGCTTACGAACGGTCAATAATTCACCCCTCCACTTT
>TRBV28|NA|NA|TRBJ1-2
CASSLAAYGYTF
TGTGCCAGCAGTTTGGCGGCATATGGCTACACCTTC
>TRBV7-2|NA|TRBD2|TRBJ2-2
CASSLWAGTTNTGELFF
TGTGCCAGCAGCTTATGGGCCGGGACTACGAACACCGGGGAGCTGTTTTTT
>TRBV27|once|TRBD1|TRBJ2-7
CASSATGGVSYEQYF
TGTGCCAGCAGTGCGACAGGGGGGGTGTCCTACGAGCAGTACTTC
>TRBV9|NA|NA|TRBJ2-1
CASSRKPSGVVNEQFF
TGTGCCAGCAGCCGAAAACCTTCAGGGGTGGTCAATGAGCAGTTCTTC
>TRBV5-5|few|TRBD2|TRBJ2-7
CASSRGAGVSEQYF
TGTGCCAGCAGCCGGGGCGCGGGGGTTAGCGAGCAGTACTTC
>TRBV7-9|few|NA|TRBJ1-5
CASSLAGDSNQPQHF
TGTGCCAGCAGCTTGGCAGGGGATAGCAATCAGCCCCAGCATTTT
>TRBV6-6|NA|NA|TRBJ1-2
CASSYGGRNNYGYTF
TGTGCCAGCAGTTACGGCGGCCGGAATAACTATGGCTACACCTTC
>TRBV6-1|NA|NA|TRBJ2-5
CASRVWGPETQYF
TGTGCCAGCAGGGTCTGGGGGCCGGAGACCCAGTACTTC
>TRBV5-1|few|NA|TRBJ2-1
CASSLGARESNEQFF
TGCGCCAGCAGCTTGGGGGCCCGGGAGTCCAATGAGCAGTTCTTC
>TRBV5-1|NA|TRBD2|TRBJ2-3
CASSPRSASGRLNGTQYF
TGCGCCAGCAGCCCAAGGAGCGCTAGCGGGAGGTTGAACGGTACGCAGTATTTT
>TRBV15|NA|NA|TRBJ2-7
CATSREGGEVYEQYF
TGTGCCACCAGCAGAGAGGGTGGGGAGGTCTACGAGCAGTACTTC
>TRBV5-1|NA|TRBD1|TRBJ1-1
CASSLRGPTSEAFF
TGCGCCAGCAGCCTCAGGGGGCCTACCTCTGAAGCTTTCTTT
>TRBV7-2|NA|NA|TRBJ2-1
CASSLSANDNEQFF
TGTGCCAGCAGCTTATCCGCGAACGACAATGAGCAGTTCTTC
>TRBV5-1|few|NA|TRBJ2-2
CASTSTGNTGELFF
TGCGCCAGCACCTCGACAGGTAACACCGGGGAGCTGTTTTTT
>TRBV6-5|NA|NA|TRBJ1-2
CASSYGGGGYTF
TGTGCCAGCAGTTACGGGGGAGGCGGCTACACCTTC
>TRBV5-4|NA|TRBD1|TRBJ2-1
CASSRDRVANEQFF
TGTGCCAGCAGCCGGGACAGGGTAGCCAATGAGCAGTTCTTC
>TRBV19|NA|NA|TRBJ1-5
CASSLPPGRGIGGNQPQHF
TGTGCCAGTAGTCTTCCACCCGGGAGGGGAATTGGGGGCAATCAGCCCCAGCATTTT
>TRBV10-2|few|NA|TRBJ2-2
CASSEPPENTGELFF
TGCGCCAGCAGTGAGCCACCAGAAAACACCGGGGAGCTGTTTTTT
>TRBV29-1|NA|TRBD1|TRBJ2-3
CSVPTGGGTDTQYF
TGCAGCGTTCCTACAGGGGGCGGCACAGATACGCAGTATTTT
>TRBV11-2|NA|TRBD1|TRBJ2-1
CASSLGRGLGYNEQFF
TGTGCCAGCAGCTTAGGAAGGGGGCTCGGCTACAATGAGCAGTTCTTC